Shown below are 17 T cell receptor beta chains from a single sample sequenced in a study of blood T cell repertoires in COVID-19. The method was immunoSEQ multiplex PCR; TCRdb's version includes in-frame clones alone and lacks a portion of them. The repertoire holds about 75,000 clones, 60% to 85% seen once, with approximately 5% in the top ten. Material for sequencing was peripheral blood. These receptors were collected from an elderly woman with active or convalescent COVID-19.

CDR3 DNA sequence: TGTGCCACCAGCAAGACCAGCGTAGGGGAGCTGTTTTTT. This encodes CATSKTSVGELFF. V usage is TRBV15 and J usage is TRBJ2-2; D unclear. The V gene's germline CDR1 is LNHNV and CDR2 YYDKDF (reference sequence). The V and J ends lost 4 bases and 8 bases respectively, with 11 bases between them. The CDR3 covers 13 residues. Full variable domain (outside the CDR3, taken from reference TRBV15 and TRBJ2-2): DAMVIQNPRYQVTQFGKPVTLSCSQTLNHNVMYWYQQKSSQAPKLLFHYYDKDFNNEADTPDNFQSRRPNTSFCFLDIRSPGLGDTAMYLCATSKTSVGELFFGEGSRLTVL.

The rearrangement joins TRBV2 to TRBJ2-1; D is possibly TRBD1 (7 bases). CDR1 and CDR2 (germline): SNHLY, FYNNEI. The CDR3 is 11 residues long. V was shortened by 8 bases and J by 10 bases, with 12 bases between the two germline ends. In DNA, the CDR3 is TGTGCCAGCGCGGGACAGTCCGAGCAGTTCTTC. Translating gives CASAGQSEQFF.

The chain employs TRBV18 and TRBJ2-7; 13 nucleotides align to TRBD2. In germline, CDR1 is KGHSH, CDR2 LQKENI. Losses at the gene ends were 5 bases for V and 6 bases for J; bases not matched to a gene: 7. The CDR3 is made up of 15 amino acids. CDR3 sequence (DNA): TGTGCCAGCTCATCCGGGACTAGCGGGGTTCGCGAGCAGTACTTC. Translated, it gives CASSSGTSGVREQYF.

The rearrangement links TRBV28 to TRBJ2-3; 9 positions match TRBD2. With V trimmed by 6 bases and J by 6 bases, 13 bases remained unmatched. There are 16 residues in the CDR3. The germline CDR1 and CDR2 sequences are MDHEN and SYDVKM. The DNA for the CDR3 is TGTGCCAGCAGGGAAGTGGCGGGAGGGCCCGCGGATACGCAGTATTTT. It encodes CASREVAGGPADTQYF. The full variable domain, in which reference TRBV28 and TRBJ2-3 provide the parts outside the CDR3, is DVKVTQSSRYLVKRTGEKVFLECVQDMDHENMFWYRQDPGLGLRLIYFSYDVKMKEKGDIPEGYSVSREKKERFSLILESASTNQTSMYLCASREVAGGPADTQYFGPGTRLTVL.

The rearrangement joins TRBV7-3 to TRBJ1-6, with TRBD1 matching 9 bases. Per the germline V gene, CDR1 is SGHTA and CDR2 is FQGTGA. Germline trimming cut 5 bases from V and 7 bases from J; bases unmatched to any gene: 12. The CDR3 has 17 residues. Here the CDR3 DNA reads TGTGCCAGCAGCCTCTCCGGGACAGGGATCGTGAATTCACCCCTCCACTTT. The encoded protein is CASSLSGTGIVNSPLHF.

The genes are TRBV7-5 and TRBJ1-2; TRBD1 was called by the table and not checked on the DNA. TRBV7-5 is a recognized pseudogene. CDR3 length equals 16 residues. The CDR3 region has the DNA TGTGCCAGAGAGCGGGCCACCGGGACAGTAAACTATGGCTACACCTTC. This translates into CARERATGTVNYGYTF.

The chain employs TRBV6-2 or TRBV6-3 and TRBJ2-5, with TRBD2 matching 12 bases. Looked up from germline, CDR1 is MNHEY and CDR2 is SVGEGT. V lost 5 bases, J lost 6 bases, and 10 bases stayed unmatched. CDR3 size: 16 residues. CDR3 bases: TGTGCCAGCAGTCTAGCGGGGGGGCCATTGTCAAAGACCCAGTACTTC. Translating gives CASSLAGGPLSKTQYF.

CDR3 bases: TGTGCCAGCAGACAAACAGGGCGAGAGACCCAGTACTTC. It translates to CASRQTGRETQYF. The genes are TRBV27 and TRBJ2-5; perhaps TRBD1 as D (6 bases). V lost 6 bases and J lost 4, with 12 bases in between. CDR3 length: 13 amino acids. CDR1 and CDR2 (germline): MNHEY, SMNVEV (reference sequence).

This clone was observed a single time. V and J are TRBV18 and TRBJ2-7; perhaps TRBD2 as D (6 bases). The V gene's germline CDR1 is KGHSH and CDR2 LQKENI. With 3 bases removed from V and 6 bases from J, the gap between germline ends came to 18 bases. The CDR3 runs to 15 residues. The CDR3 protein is CASSPLRRDVSEQYF. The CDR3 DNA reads TGTGCCAGCTCACCTCTTCGGCGGGATGTGAGCGAGCAGTACTTC.

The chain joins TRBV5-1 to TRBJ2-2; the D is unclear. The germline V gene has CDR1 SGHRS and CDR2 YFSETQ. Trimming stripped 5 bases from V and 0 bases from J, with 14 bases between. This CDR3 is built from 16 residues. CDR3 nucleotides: TGCGCCAGCAGACTGCTTGAACGCTCGAACACCGGGGAGCTGTTTTTT. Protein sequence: CASRLLERSNTGELFF.

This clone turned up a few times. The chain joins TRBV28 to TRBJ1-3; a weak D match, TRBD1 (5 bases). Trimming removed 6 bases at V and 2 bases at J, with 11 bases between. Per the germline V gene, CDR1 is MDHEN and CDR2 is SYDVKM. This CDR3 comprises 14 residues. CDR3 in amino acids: CASSPGGAGNTIYF. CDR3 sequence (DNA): TGTGCCAGCAGCCCCGGAGGGGCTGGAAACACCATATATTTT.

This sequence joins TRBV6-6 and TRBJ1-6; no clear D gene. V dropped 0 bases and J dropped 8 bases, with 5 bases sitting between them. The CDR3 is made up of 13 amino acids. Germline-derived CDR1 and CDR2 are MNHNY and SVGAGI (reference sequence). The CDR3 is CASSYSADSPLHF. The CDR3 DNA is TGTGCCAGCAGTTACTCGGCGGATTCACCCCTCCACTTT.

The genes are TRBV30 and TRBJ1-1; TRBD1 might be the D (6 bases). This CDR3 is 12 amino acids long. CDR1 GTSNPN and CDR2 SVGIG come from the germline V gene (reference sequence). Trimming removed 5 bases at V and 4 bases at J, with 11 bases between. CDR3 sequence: CAWDTGFTEAFF. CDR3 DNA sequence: TGTGCCTGGGACACAGGGTTCACTGAAGCTTTCTTT.

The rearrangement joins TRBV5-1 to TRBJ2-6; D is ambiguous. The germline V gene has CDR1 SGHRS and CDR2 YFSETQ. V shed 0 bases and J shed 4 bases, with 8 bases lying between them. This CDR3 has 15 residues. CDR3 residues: CASSLGSSGANVLTF. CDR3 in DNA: TGCGCCAGCAGCTTGGGGAGTTCGGGGGCCAACGTCCTGACTTTC. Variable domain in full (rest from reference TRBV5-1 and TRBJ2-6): KAGVTQTPRYLIKTRGQQVTLSCSPISGHRSVSWYQQTPGQGLQFLFEYFSETQRNKGNFPGRFSGRQFSNSRSEMNVSTLELGDSALYLCASSLGSSGANVLTFGAGSRLTVL.

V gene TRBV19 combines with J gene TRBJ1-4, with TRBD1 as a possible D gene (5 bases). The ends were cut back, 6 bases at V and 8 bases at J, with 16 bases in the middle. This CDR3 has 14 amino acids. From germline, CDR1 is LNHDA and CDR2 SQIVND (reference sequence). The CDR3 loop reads CASRVDNGQEKLFF. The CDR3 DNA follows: TGTGCCAGTAGGGTGGACAACGGTCAGGAAAAACTGTTTTTT.

DNA for the CDR3: TGCGCCAGCAGGGGACTAGTGAGTGGGTTCGGGGAGCAGTACTTC. As protein: CASRGLVSGFGEQYF. The V gene is TRBV5-1, the J gene TRBJ2-7, with 8 bases aligning to TRBD2. The ends lost 5 bases at V and 7 bases at J; junction bases unmatched: 14. Germline V CDR1 and CDR2: SGHRS, YFSETQ. CDR3 size: 15 residues.

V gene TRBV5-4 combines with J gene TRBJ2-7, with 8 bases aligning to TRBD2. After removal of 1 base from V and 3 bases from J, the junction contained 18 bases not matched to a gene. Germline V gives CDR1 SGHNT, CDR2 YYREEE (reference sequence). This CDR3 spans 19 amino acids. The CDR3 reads CASSLKVGLPGTRNYEQYF. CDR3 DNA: TGTGCCAGCAGCTTGAAGGTTGGGCTGCCGGGGACTAGAAACTACGAGCAGTACTTC.